This T cell receptor beta chain came from a study of beta chain features in type 1 diabetes. Study context: Age and gender were similar between patients and healthy donors, as were cell yields.

Investigators reverse transcribed all isolated RNA, so they sequenced expressed TCRB transcripts. Assay used: immunoSEQ multiplex PCR; TCRdb lists only in-frame clones, some missing. The table records about 370,000 clones, around 9.6% of them present only once. Findings of the study overall: Type 1 diabetes patients had fewer VDJ junction insertions and more deletions. Patients' naive, central memory and regulatory TCRB repertoires appeared more alike than those of healthy donors. The study found moderately but significantly shorter TCRB CDR3s in all four CD4+ subsets of Type 1 diabetes patients.

The CDR3 spans 15 residues. Looked up from germline, CDR1 is MNHNS and CDR2 is SASEGT. With 3 bases clipped from V and 9 bases from J, the junction kept 10 bases outside the gene matches. As for this clone: The target antigen is unknown.

The gene calls are TRBV6-1 and TRBJ2-1; 8 bases are a match to TRBD2. Sequencing was carried out using central memory CD4+ T cells from blood. This sequence was found in a man aged 25-45 years with type 1 diabetes. CDR3 in amino acids: CASSDGLAGKGEQFF. Here the CDR3 DNA reads TGTGCCAGCAGTGATGGGCTAGCGGGTAAAGGTGAGCAGTTCTTC.